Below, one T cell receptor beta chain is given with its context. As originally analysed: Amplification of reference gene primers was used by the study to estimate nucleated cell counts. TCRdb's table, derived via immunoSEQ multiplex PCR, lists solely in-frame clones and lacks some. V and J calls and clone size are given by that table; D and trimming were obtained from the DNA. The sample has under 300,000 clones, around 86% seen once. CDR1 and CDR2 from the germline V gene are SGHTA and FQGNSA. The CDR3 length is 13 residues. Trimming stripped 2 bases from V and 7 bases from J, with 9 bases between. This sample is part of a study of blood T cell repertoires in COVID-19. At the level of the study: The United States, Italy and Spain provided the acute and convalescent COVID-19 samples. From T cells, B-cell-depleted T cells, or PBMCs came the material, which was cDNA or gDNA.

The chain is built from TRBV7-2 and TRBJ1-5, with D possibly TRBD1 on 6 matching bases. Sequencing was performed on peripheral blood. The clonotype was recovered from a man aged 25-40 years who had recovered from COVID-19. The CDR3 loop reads CASSLQGQQPQHF. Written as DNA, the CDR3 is TGTGCCAGCAGCTTACAGGGGCAACAGCCCCAGCATTTT.